The rows below give T cell receptor beta chains drawn from one sample of a study of PD-1 blockade in classical Hodgkin lymphoma. Repertoires were generated with immunoSEQ multiplex PCR, while TCRdb's copy carries only in-frame clones and drops some. The data show about 63,000 clones, approximately 90% seen once. This sample comprised peripheral blood mononuclear cells (PBMCs), obtained before the second cycle of nivolumab. These receptors all stem from a human donor with classical Hodgkin lymphoma. The CDR3 runs from the conserved cysteine through the conserved F or W. Each record gives: D gene, CDR3 length, J gene, clone size, V gene, CDR3 DNA, CDR3 protein. The D gene is left open where the match is weak. Some rows mark clone size as missing; the rest say once, few, many or name a class of expanded clone.

D gene: .
CDR3 length: 16
J gene: TRBJ2-7
clone size: .
V gene: TRBV2
CDR3 DNA: TGTGCCAGCACGAAAGCGCCAGGGACCTCTTCCTACGAGCAGTACTTC
CDR3 protein: CASTKAPGTSSYEQYF

D gene: TRBD2
CDR3 length: 14
J gene: TRBJ2-3
clone size: .
V gene: TRBV6-1
CDR3 DNA: TGTGCCAGCGCCCGCGGGGGGTCCACAGATACGCAGTATTTT
CDR3 protein: CASARGGSTDTQYF

D gene: .
CDR3 length: 16
J gene: TRBJ2-2
clone size: .
V gene: TRBV7-3
CDR3 DNA: TGTGCCAGCAGCTTAACTAACGGGCGGGTAACCGGGGAGCTGTTTTTT
CDR3 protein: CASSLTNGRVTGELFF

D gene: .
CDR3 length: 14
J gene: TRBJ1-6
clone size: few
V gene: TRBV7-9
CDR3 DNA: TGTGCCAGCAGCTTTCCCGGGCCTACTTCACCCCTCCACTTT
CDR3 protein: CASSFPGPTSPLHF

D gene: TRBD1
CDR3 length: 15
J gene: TRBJ1-6
clone size: .
V gene: TRBV11-2
CDR3 DNA: TGTGCCAGCAGTGGGGGACAGGGCTTGAATTCACCCCTCCACTTT
CDR3 protein: CASSGGQGLNSPLHF

D gene: .
CDR3 length: 16
J gene: TRBJ2-1
clone size: .
V gene: TRBV5-1
CDR3 DNA: TGCGCCAGCAGCTTGGGGTCCAGGGACCCCTACAATGAGCAGTTCTTC
CDR3 protein: CASSLGSRDPYNEQFF

D gene: .
CDR3 length: 16
J gene: TRBJ1-5
clone size: .
V gene: TRBV19
CDR3 DNA: TGTGCCAGTAGTATCGACAGCGTTTATAGCAATCAGCCCCAGCATTTT
CDR3 protein: CASSIDSVYSNQPQHF

D gene: TRBD2
CDR3 length: 15
J gene: TRBJ2-5
clone size: .
V gene: TRBV25-1
CDR3 DNA: TGTGCCACGGGGGTACTAGCGGGGTACCAAGAGACCCAGTACTTC
CDR3 protein: CATGVLAGYQETQYF

D gene: .
CDR3 length: 16
J gene: TRBJ2-3
clone size: .
V gene: TRBV6-4
CDR3 DNA: TGTGCCAGCAGTGACTCGACGTACCGCGGCACAGATACGCAGTATTTT
CDR3 protein: CASSDSTYRGTDTQYF

D gene: TRBD1
CDR3 length: 14
J gene: TRBJ2-5
clone size: .
V gene: TRBV5-1
CDR3 DNA: TGCGCCAGCAGCTTGGGGACAGGGGGGGAGACCCAGTACTTC
CDR3 protein: CASSLGTGGETQYF

D gene: .
CDR3 length: 13
J gene: TRBJ2-7
clone size: .
V gene: TRBV7-6
CDR3 DNA: TGTGCCAGCAGCTTAAATTTAGAAGGCGCGCAGTACTTC
CDR3 protein: CASSLNLEGAQYF

D gene: .
CDR3 length: 11
J gene: TRBJ1-1
clone size: few
V gene: TRBV14
CDR3 DNA: TGTGCCAGCAGCCAAAAAACTGAAGCTTTCTTT
CDR3 protein: CASSQKTEAFF

D gene: TRBD1
CDR3 length: 14
J gene: TRBJ1-1
clone size: .
V gene: TRBV5-1
CDR3 DNA: TGCGCCAGCAGCTTCGGGACAGACTACACTGAAGCTTTCTTT
CDR3 protein: CASSFGTDYTEAFF